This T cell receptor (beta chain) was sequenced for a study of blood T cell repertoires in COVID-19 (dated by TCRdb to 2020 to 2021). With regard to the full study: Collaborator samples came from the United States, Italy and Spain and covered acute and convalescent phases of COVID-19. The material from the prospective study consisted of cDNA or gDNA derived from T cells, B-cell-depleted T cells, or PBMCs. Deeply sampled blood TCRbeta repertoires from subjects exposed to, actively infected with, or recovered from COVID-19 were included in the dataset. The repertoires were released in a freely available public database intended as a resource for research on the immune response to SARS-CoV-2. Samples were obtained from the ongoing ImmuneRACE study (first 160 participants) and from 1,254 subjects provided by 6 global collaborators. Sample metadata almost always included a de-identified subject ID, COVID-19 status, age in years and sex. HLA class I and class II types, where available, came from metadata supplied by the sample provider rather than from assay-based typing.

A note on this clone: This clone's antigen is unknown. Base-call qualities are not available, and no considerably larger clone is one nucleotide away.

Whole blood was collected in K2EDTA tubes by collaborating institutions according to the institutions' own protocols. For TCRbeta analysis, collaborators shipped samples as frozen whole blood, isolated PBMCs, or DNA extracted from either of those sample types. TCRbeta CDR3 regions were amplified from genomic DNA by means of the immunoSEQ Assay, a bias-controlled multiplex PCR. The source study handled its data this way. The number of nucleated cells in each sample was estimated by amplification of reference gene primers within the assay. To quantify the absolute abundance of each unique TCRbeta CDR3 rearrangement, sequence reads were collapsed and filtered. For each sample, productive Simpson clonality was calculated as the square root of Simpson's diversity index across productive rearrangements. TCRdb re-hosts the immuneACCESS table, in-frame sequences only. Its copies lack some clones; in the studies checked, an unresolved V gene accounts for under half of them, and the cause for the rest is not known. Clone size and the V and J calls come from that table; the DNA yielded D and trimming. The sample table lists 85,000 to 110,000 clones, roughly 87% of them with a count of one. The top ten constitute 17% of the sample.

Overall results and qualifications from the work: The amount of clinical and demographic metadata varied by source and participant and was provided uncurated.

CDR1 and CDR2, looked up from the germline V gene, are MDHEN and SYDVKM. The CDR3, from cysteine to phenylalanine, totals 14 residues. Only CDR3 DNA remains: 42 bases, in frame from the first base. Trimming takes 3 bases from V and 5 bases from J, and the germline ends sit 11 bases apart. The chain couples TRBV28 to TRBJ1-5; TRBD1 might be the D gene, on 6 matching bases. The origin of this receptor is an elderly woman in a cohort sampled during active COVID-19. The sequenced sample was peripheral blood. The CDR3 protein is CASSLSRGHQPQHF. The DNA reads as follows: TGTGCCAGCAGTTTGAGCAGGGGCCATCAGCCCCAGCATTTT. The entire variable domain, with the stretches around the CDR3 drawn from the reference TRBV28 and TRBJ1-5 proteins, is DVKVTQSSRYLVKRTGEKVFLECVQDMDHENMFWYRQDPGLGLRLIYFSYDVKMKEKGDIPEGYSVSREKKERFSLILESASTNQTSMYLCASSLSRGHQPQHFGDGTRLSIL.